The sequence of this TCR beta chain was determined in a study of T-cell reconstitution after alpha-beta-depleted transplantation in children. Overall study findings and caveats: Fresh T-cell production supplied most of the T-cell counts and diversity seen one year after transplant. Expanded clones from the graft, numbering several hundred, reportedly supplied alpha-beta T cells about two months after transplant. Surviving recipient T cells and thymic progenitors accounted for the high day-60 TCRbeta diversity observed in some patients.

Preparation of the TCRbeta library was carried out with unique molecular identifiers. TCRdb independently ran MiXCR on the PCR reads; one entry per CDR3 protein. The table has roughly 350,000 distinct CDR3 sequences, around 16% seen once. With regard to this clonotype: Its matching antigen is unknown.

This CDR3 has 17 amino acids. Germline V gene sequence: CDR1 LGHDT, CDR2 YNNKEL (reference sequence). V gave up 1 base and J gave up 6 bases; unmatched junction bases: 10. J is TRBJ2-2 and V is TRBV3-1; 8 bases are shared with TRBD2. This clonotype was obtained from a male patient aged 2-15 years who had a stem cell transplant for acute lymphoblastic leukemia, so the T cells may come from the graft donor. The sample here was PBMCs, mostly from graft donor cells, taken 360 days after TCRalphabeta/CD19-depleted stem cell transplant. The CDR3 reads CASSQVLQAGDSGELFF. DNA for the CDR3: TGTGCCAGCAGCCAAGTACTCCAAGCGGGAGATTCCGGGGAGCTGTTTTTT.